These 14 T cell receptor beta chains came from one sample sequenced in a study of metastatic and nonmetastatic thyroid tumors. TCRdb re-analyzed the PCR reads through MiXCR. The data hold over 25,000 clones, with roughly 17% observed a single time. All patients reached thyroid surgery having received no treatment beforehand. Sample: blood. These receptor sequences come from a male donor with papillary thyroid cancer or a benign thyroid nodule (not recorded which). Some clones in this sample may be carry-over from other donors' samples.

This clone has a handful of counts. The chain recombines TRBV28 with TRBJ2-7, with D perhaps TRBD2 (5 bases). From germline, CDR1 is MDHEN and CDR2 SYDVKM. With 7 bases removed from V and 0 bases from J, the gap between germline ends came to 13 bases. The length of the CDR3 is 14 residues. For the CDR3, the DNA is TGTGCCAGCAACAGCTCGGACTGCTCCTACGAGCAGTACTTC. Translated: CASNSSDCSYEQYF. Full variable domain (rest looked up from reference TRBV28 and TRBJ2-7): DVKVTQSSRYLVKRTGEKVFLECVQDMDHENMFWYRQDPGLGLRLIYFSYDVKMKEKGDIPEGYSVSREKKERFSLILESASTNQTSMYLCASNSSDCSYEQYFGPGTRLTVT.

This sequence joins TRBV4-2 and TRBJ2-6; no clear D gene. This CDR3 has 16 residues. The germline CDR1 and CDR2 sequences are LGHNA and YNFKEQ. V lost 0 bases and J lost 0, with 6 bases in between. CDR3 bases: TGTGCCAGCAGCCAAGATTGGGACTCTGGGGCCAACGTCCTGACTTTC. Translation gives CASSQDWDSGANVLTF.

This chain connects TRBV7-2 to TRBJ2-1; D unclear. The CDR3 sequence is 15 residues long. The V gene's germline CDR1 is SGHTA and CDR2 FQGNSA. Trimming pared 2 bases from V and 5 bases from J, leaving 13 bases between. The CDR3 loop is CASSLRPAADNEQFF. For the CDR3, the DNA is TGTGCCAGCAGCTTACGCCCGGCCGCAGACAATGAGCAGTTCTTC.

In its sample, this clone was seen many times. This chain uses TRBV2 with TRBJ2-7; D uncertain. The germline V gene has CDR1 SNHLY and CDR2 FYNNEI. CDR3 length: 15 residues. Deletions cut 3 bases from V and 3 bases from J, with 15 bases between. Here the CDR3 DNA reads TGTGCCAGCAGTGAGGCATACTCTGACCGCTACGAGCAGTACTTC. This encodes CASSEAYSDRYEQYF.

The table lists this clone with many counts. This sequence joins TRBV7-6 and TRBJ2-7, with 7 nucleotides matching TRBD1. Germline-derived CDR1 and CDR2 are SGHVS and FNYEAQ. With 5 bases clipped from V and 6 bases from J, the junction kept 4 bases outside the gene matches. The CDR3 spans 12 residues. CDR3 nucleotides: TGTGCCAGCAGCACCACAGGGGCCGAGCAGTACTTC. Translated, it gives CASSTTGAEQYF.

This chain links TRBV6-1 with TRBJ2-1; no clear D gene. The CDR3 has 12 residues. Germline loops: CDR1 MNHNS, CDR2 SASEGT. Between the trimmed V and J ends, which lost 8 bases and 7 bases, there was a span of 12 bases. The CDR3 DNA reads TGTGCCAGCGTGGGTTTTGGTAATGAGCAGTTCTTC. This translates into CASVGFGNEQFF.

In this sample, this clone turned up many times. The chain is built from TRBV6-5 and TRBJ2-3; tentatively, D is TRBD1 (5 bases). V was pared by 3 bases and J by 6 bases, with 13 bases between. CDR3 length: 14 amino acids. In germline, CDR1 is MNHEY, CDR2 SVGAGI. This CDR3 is CASSYVSAGDTQYF. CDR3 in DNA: TGTGCCAGCAGTTATGTGTCGGCAGGGGATACGCAGTATTTT.

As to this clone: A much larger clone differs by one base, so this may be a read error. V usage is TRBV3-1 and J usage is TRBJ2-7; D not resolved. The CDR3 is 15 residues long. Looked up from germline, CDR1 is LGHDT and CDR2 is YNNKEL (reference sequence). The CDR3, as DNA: TGTGCCATCAGCCAAGATCTCGGACCCCAAGAAGTGCGGTACTTC. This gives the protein CAISQDLGPQEVRYF.

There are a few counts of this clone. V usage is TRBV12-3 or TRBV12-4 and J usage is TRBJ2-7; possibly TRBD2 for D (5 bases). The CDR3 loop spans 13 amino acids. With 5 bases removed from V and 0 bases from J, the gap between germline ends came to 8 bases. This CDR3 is CASSSTSSYEQYF. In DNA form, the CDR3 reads TGTGCCAGCAGTAGTACTAGCTCCTACGAGCAGTACTTC.

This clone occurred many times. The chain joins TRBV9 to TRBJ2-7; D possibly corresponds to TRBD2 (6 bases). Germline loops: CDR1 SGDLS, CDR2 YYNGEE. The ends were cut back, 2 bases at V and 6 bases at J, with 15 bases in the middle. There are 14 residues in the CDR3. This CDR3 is CASSVGGANSEQYF. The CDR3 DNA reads TGTGCCAGCAGCGTTGGAGGGGCGAATAGCGAGCAGTACTTC.

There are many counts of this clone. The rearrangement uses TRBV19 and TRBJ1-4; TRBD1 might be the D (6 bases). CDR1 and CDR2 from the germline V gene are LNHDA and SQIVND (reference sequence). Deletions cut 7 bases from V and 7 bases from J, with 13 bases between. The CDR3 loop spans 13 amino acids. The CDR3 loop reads CASMLQGGEKLFF. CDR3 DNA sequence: TGTGCCAGTATGCTACAGGGAGGTGAAAAACTGTTTTTT.

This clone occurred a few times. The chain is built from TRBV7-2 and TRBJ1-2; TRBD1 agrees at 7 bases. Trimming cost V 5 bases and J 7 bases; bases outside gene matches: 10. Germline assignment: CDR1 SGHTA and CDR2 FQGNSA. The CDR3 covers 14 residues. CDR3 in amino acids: CASSAHRGSSGYTF. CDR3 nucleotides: TGTGCCAGCAGCGCTCACAGGGGATCAAGTGGCTACACCTTC. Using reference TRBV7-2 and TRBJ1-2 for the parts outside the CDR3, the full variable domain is GAGVSQSPSNKVTEKGKDVELRCDPISGHTALYWYRQSLGQGLEFLIYFQGNSAPDKSGLPSDRFSAERTGGSVSTLTIQRTQQEDSAVYLCASSAHRGSSGYTFGSGTRLTVV.

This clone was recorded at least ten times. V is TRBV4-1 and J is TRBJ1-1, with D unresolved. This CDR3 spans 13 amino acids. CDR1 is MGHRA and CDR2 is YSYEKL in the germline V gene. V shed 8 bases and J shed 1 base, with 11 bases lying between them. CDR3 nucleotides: TGCGCCAGCCTCCGGGCGGAGAACACTGAAGCTTTCTTT. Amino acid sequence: CASLRAENTEAFF.

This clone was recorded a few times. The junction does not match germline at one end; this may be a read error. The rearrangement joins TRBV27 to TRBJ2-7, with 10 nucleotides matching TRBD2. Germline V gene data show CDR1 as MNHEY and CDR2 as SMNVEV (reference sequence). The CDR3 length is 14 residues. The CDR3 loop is CASRLAGGYYEQYF. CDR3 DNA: TGTGCCAGCAGGTTAGCGGGGGGCTACTACGAGCAATACTTC.